Each of the 19 T cell receptor beta chains below was sequenced from the same sample in a study of blood T cell repertoires in COVID-19. Using immunoSEQ multiplex PCR, the repertoire was profiled, and TCRdb retains in-frame clones only, with some absent. The sample contains 55,000 to 75,000 clones, 88% of which appear only once. The specimen was peripheral blood. These receptor sequences come from a man aged 45-65 years with active COVID-19.

V gene TRBV6-1 combines with J gene TRBJ1-5; no reliable D call. This CDR3 has 15 amino acids. The germline V gene encodes CDR1 MNHNS and CDR2 SASEGT. V was clipped by 3 bases and J by 0 bases, with 9 bases between them. CDR3: CASSDTVNSNQPQHF. The CDR3 DNA reads as TGTGCCAGCAGTGATACAGTTAATAGCAATCAGCCCCAGCATTTT.

This sequence joins TRBV9 and TRBJ1-2; D might be TRBD1 (6 bases). The germline V gene has CDR1 SGDLS and CDR2 YYNGEE. V lost 4 bases and J lost 5, with 21 bases in between. The CDR3 extends over 16 amino acids. Written as DNA, the CDR3 is TGTGCCAGCAGCCCCGAGGTGGGGCCGCAGGGGTATGGCTACACCTTC. It codes for CASSPEVGPQGYGYTF.

The chain joins TRBV12-3 or TRBV12-4 to TRBJ2-5, with D maybe TRBD1 (6 bases). CDR3 length equals 13 residues. Trimming removed 6 bases from V and 7 bases from J, with 15 bases in between. CDR3 amino acids: CASSLRTDGTQYF. In DNA form, the CDR3 reads TGTGCCAGCAGCCTCAGGACAGATGGGACCCAGTACTTC.

The rearrangement uses TRBV9 and TRBJ2-7, with 7 positions matching TRBD2. CDR1 is SGDLS and CDR2 is YYNGEE in the germline V gene. V trimming: 3 bases; J trimming: 7 bases; junction bases outside the gene matches: 16. The CDR3 consists of 16 residues. CDR3: CASSAGSGTTPTEQYF. DNA of the CDR3: TGTGCCAGCAGCGCCGGTTCCGGGACTACCCCTACGGAGCAGTACTTC.

The chain couples TRBV9 to TRBJ1-2, with TRBD1 identical over 11 bases. The CDR3 totals 15 residues. Germline CDR1 is SGDLS and CDR2 is YYNGEE. The V segment lost 2 bases and the J segment 4 bases; nucleotides outside the gene matches: 4. The CDR3 region is CASSVGQGATYGYTF. The DNA of the CDR3 is TGTGCCAGCAGCGTTGGACAGGGGGCGACCTATGGCTACACCTTC. The whole variable domain, filled in from reference TRBV9 and TRBJ1-2, reads DSGVTQTPKHLITATGQRVTLRCSPRSGDLSVYWYQQSLDQGLQFLIQYYNGEERAKGNILERFSAQQFPDLHSELNLSSLELGDSALYFCASSVGQGATYGYTFGSGTRLTVV.

The genes are TRBV30 and TRBJ1-2; D is possibly TRBD1 (5 bases). Germline assignment: CDR1 GTSNPN and CDR2 SVGIG (reference sequence). Deletions cut 0 bases from V and 4 bases from J, with 15 bases between. The CDR3 has 15 residues. This chain's CDR3 is CAWSVRAGPPYGYTF. In DNA form, the CDR3 reads TGTGCCTGGAGTGTACGGGCAGGGCCTCCCTATGGCTACACCTTC.

This clone was seen only a few times. CDR3 coding DNA: TGTGCCAGCAGCGACCAGGGAGGCCAGCCCCAGCATTTT. It specifies CASSDQGGQPQHF. J is TRBJ1-5 and V is TRBV7-9; possibly TRBD1 for D (5 bases). Germline assignment: CDR1 SEHNR and CDR2 FQNEAQ (reference sequence). CDR3 size: 13 residues. V shed 5 bases and J shed 7 bases, with 12 bases lying between them.

The chain has TRBV10-3 and TRBJ1-5; D is ambiguous. Germline V gene data show CDR1 as ENHRY and CDR2 as SYGVKD. The CDR3 length is 14 residues. V lost 4 bases, J lost 9 bases, and 16 bases lay in between. The CDR3 reads CAISAEAASGPQHF. CDR3 nucleotide sequence: TGTGCCATCAGTGCGGAGGCGGCGAGCGGGCCCCAGCATTTT.

Relative to its sample, this clone is medium-sized. This sequence joins TRBV18 and TRBJ1-2; D call uncertain. Germline assignment: CDR1 KGHSH and CDR2 LQKENI. Trimming cost V 2 bases and J 5 bases, with 12 bases left between them. This CDR3 is 14 amino acids long. The CDR3 sequence: CASSPKGDFYGYTF. In DNA, the CDR3 is TGTGCCAGCTCACCAAAAGGCGACTTTTATGGCTACACCTTC.

In this sample, this clone turned up once. The chain employs TRBV7-2 and TRBJ2-3; 7 positions match TRBD2. Germline V CDR1 and CDR2: SGHTA, FQGNSA. This CDR3 spans 12 amino acids. V shed 6 bases, J shed 3 bases, and the junction held 0 bases outside the gene matches. The CDR3 DNA reads TGTGCCAGCAGGGGACTAACAGATACGCAGTATTTT. This codes for CASRGLTDTQYF.

The chain combines TRBV27 with TRBJ1-4, with a weak D call TRBD1 (5 bases). Germline V gene data show CDR1 as MNHEY and CDR2 as SMNVEV (reference sequence). The CDR3 is made up of 14 amino acids. Trimming cost V 6 bases and J 3 bases, with 11 bases left between them. CDR3 sequence: CASSFTGANEKLFF. In DNA, the CDR3 is TGTGCCAGCAGCTTTACAGGTGCTAATGAAAAACTGTTTTTT.

This chain connects TRBV6-5 to TRBJ1-4; the D is unclear. V was cut by 7 bases and J by 8 bases, with 14 bases left in between. The CDR3 runs to 13 residues. Germline loops: CDR1 MNHEY, CDR2 SVGAGI. The CDR3 sequence: CASTQISREKLFF. CDR3 DNA: TGTGCCAGCACCCAAATTTCGAGGGAAAAACTGTTTTTT.

This clone was counted between two and nine times. The rearrangement links TRBV30 to TRBJ1-2, with D possibly being TRBD1 (5 bases). The CDR3 is made up of 14 amino acids. Germline CDR1 is GTSNPN and CDR2 is SVGIG (reference sequence). V was pared by 8 bases and J by 9 bases, with 25 bases between. DNA of the CDR3: TGTGCCATAACAGGCGCACCTTCTCCTTTGCGCTACACCTTC. This gives the protein CAITGAPSPLRYTF.

In DNA form, the CDR3 reads TGCGCCAGCAGTCCCCTGGGGGGGACTAATGAGCAGTTCTTC. This sequence encodes CASSPLGGTNEQFF. The chain has TRBV5-1 and TRBJ2-1, with 7 positions matching TRBD2. The CDR3 is 14 amino acids. The V gene's germline CDR1 is SGHRS and CDR2 YFSETQ. After removal of 5 bases from V and 7 bases from J, the junction contained 9 bases not matched to a gene.

The chain carries TRBV7-8 and TRBJ1-2, with D possibly being TRBD1 (5 bases). The germline V gene has CDR1 SGHVS and CDR2 FQNEAQ. The CDR3 is made up of 13 amino acids. The V end lost 0 bases, the J end lost 8 bases, and 10 bases lay between the germline ends. CDR3 in amino acids: CASSLAGAGGYTF. CDR3 DNA: TGTGCCAGCAGCTTAGCAGGGGCCGGCGGCTACACCTTC.

The V call is TRBV6-2 or TRBV6-3, the J call TRBJ2-2; TRBD2 is a possible D gene (5 bases). CDR3 length: 14 residues. Trimming cost V 5 bases and J 8 bases, with 15 bases left between them. In germline, CDR1 is MNHEY, CDR2 SVGEGT. This chain's CDR3 is CASSNGITAGELFF. CDR3 sequence (DNA): TGTGCCAGCAGTAACGGGATCACGGCAGGGGAGCTGTTTTTT.

This chain uses TRBV5-6 with TRBJ2-5; TRBD2 matches 8 bases. The germline V gene encodes CDR1 SGHDT and CDR2 YYEEEE. J gave up 4 bases and V 5 bases, and 13 bases lay outside the gene matches. The CDR3 is 16 residues long. CDR3 amino acids: CASSLLSAGGRETQYF. CDR3 DNA sequence: TGTGCCAGCAGTTTACTTAGCGCGGGGGGCCGAGAGACCCAGTACTTC.

This chain links TRBV18 with TRBJ1-4; D unclear. Germline loops: CDR1 KGHSH, CDR2 LQKENI. The CDR3 runs 12 residues. V lost 1 base and J lost 10, with 7 bases in between. The CDR3 nucleotides are TGTGCCAGCTCACCACGATCGGGAAAACTGTTTTTT. As protein: CASSPRSGKLFF.

This clone occurred a few times. The V and J genes are TRBV2 and TRBJ1-6; D is unresolved. This CDR3 is 15 amino acids long. With 7 bases removed from V and 0 bases from J, the gap between germline ends came to 10 bases. Germline-derived CDR1 and CDR2 are SNHLY and FYNNEI. The chain's CDR3 is CASKGGSSYNSPLHF. In DNA form, the CDR3 reads TGTGCCAGCAAGGGAGGGAGCTCCTATAATTCACCCCTCCACTTT.